Following are 30 T cell receptor beta chains from one sample sequenced in a study of shared clonotypes between healthy human individuals. Libraries were prepared by immunoSEQ multiplex PCR; TCRdb keeps only in-frame clonotypes and omits some of them. The sample lists 490,000 or so clones; 76% were seen once. Material for sequencing was PBMCs. These receptor sequences come from a woman between 40 and 50 years old in good health. Some clones in this sample may be carry-over from other donors' samples.

The gene calls are TRBV27 and TRBJ2-7, with 9 nucleotides matching TRBD2. This CDR3 contains 15 residues. Germline V gene lookup returns CDR1 MNHEY and CDR2 SMNVEV (reference sequence). The V segment lost 3 bases and the J segment 2 bases; nucleotides outside the gene matches: 5. CDR3 in DNA: TGTGCCAGCAGTTTTATAGCGGGAGATGCCTACGAGCAGTACTTC. It yields the protein CASSFIAGDAYEQYF.

This clone showed up just a few times. J is TRBJ1-5 and V is TRBV6-5; weak D call: TRBD1 (5 bases). Germline V lookup: CDR1 MNHEY, CDR2 SVGAGI. The CDR3 loop spans 13 amino acids. V lost 6 bases to trimming and J lost 4 bases, with 10 bases between them. CDR3 sequence: CASSSTENQPQHF. For the CDR3, the DNA is TGTGCCAGCAGCTCGACAGAGAATCAGCCCCAGCATTTT.

The chain joins TRBV13 to TRBJ2-7; 9 positions agree with TRBD2. From germline, CDR1 is PRHDT and CDR2 FYEKMQ (reference sequence). The CDR3 consists of 13 residues. Trimming at V came to 6 bases and at J to 10 bases, leaving 10 bases not matched to a gene. The CDR3 is CASSFGTSPSQYF. The CDR3 DNA is TGTGCCAGCAGTTTCGGGACTAGCCCATCACAGTACTTC.

This clone has more than one count but fewer than ten. V gene TRBV5-4 combines with J gene TRBJ2-5, with 8 bases fitting TRBD1. The germline gives CDR1 SGHNT, CDR2 YYREEE (reference sequence). V lost 0 bases, J lost 5 bases, and 9 bases stayed unmatched. The CDR3 has 16 amino acids. DNA for the CDR3: TGTGCCAGCAGCTTGGATTTGGGCAGGGGGCTTGAGACCCAGTACTTC. The encoded protein is CASSLDLGRGLETQYF.

The CDR3 coding sequence is TGTGCCAGCAGCGTAGCTGTGGGCTGGGATGAAGCTTTCTTT. It specifies CASSVAVGWDEAFF. J is TRBJ1-1 and V is TRBV9; D ambiguous. Germline CDR1 SGDLS, CDR2 YYNGEE. V lost 0 bases and J lost 7, with 13 bases in between. This CDR3 contains 14 residues.

This chain uses TRBV6-1 with TRBJ1-1; D is undetermined. Germline CDR1 and CDR2: MNHNS and SASEGT. This CDR3 has 13 residues. The V gene lost 6 bases and the J gene lost 4 bases, with 12 bases spanning the gap. In DNA form, the CDR3 reads TGTGCCAGCAGCGCCAGGCCTGGCACTGAAGCTTTCTTT. It specifies CASSARPGTEAFF.

The rearrangement links TRBV14 to TRBJ2-3; D possibly corresponds to TRBD2 (6 bases). V dropped 4 bases and J dropped 5 bases, with 13 bases sitting between them. The CDR3 runs to 14 residues. CDR1 is SGHDN and CDR2 is FVKESK in the germline V gene. The CDR3 DNA follows: TGTGCCAGCAGCCTAGCGGCCCCCGGAGATACGCAGTATTTT. Translated: CASSLAAPGDTQYF. Filled out from reference TRBV14 and TRBJ2-3, the complete variable domain reads EAGVTQFPSHSVIEKGQTVTLRCDPISGHDNLYWYRRVMGKEIKFLLHFVKESKQDESGMPNNRFLAERTGGTYSTLKVQPAELEDSGVYFCASSLAAPGDTQYFGPGTRLTVL.

This clone has more than one count but fewer than ten. The rearrangement joins TRBV11-3 to TRBJ2-1, with 7 bases lining up with TRBD2. The ends lost 5 bases at V and 7 bases at J; junction bases unmatched: 11. Per germline, CDR1 SGHNT and CDR2 YENEEA. This CDR3 is built from 15 residues. CDR3 nucleotides: TGTGCCAGCAGCCCCCGTCGCGGGAGCGGTAATGAGCAGTTCTTC. Protein: CASSPRRGSGNEQFF.

The chain couples TRBV5-1 to TRBJ2-5; perhaps TRBD2 as D (5 bases). Germline lookup yields CDR1 SGHRS and CDR2 YFSETQ. This CDR3 is built from 15 residues. V lost 4 bases and J 5 bases, leaving 18 bases between the germline ends. The CDR3 reads CASSPTEGMGETQYF. The CDR3 nucleotides are TGCGCCAGCAGCCCTACTGAGGGTATGGGGGAGACCCAGTACTTC.

This chain uses TRBV30 with TRBJ2-7, with TRBD1 matching 9 bases. The V segment lost 4 bases and the J segment 2 bases; nucleotides outside the gene matches: 6. The CDR3 sequence is 14 residues long. Germline CDR1 reads GTSNPN; CDR2 reads SVGIG (reference sequence). CDR3: CAWNRGQGAYEQYF. For the CDR3, the DNA is TGTGCCTGGAACAGGGGGCAAGGGGCCTACGAGCAGTACTTC. Drawing the rest from reference TRBV30 and TRBJ2-7, the complete variable domain is SQTIHQWPATLVQPVGSPLSLECTVEGTSNPNLYWYRQAAGRGLQLLFYSVGIGQISSEVPQNLSASRPQDRQFILSSKKLLLSDSGFYLCAWNRGQGAYEQYFGPGTRLTVT.

The chain carries TRBV7-9 and TRBJ2-1; weak D call: TRBD2 (6 bases). V was cut by 5 bases and J by 6 bases, with 14 bases left in between. The CDR3 has 14 amino acids. Germline V gene lookup returns CDR1 SEHNR and CDR2 FQNEAQ (reference sequence). The CDR3 region has the DNA TGTGCCAGCAGCCCCGGGCTAGCGTCCAATGAGCAGTTCTTC. This encodes CASSPGLASNEQFF.

The chain is built from TRBV10-1 and TRBJ2-3; 9 bases match TRBD1. Germline CDR1 WNHNN, CDR2 SYGVQD (reference sequence). Trimming at V came to 5 bases and at J to 5 bases, leaving 8 bases not matched to a gene. There are 15 residues in the CDR3. CDR3 in DNA: TGCGCCAGCAGTCTGACAGGGGGGCGCGAAGATACGCAGTATTTT. As protein: CASSLTGGREDTQYF.

The table lists this clone with a few counts. The genes are TRBV5-1 and TRBJ1-2, with D perhaps TRBD1 (6 bases). Trimming took off 2 bases at V and 6 bases at J, with 14 bases between the two ends. There are 14 residues in the CDR3. Per the germline V gene, CDR1 is SGHRS and CDR2 is YFSETQ. CDR3 DNA sequence: TGCGCCAGCAGCTTTGGGGGGCGATCTAATGGCTACACCTTC. Translating gives CASSFGGRSNGYTF.

The chain recombines TRBV7-8 with TRBJ2-1; no firm D call. CDR3 length: 15 amino acids. Germline CDR1 and CDR2: SGHVS and FQNEAQ. V lost 0 bases to trimming and J lost 4 bases, with 10 bases between them. As DNA, the CDR3 is TGTGCCAGCAGCTTAGCACACTCGACGTACAATGAGCAGTTCTTC. It codes for CASSLAHSTYNEQFF. The whole variable domain, filled in from reference TRBV7-8 and TRBJ2-1, reads GAGVSQSPRYKVAKRGQDVALRCDPISGHVSLFWYQQALGQGPEFLTYFQNEAQLDKSGLPSDRFFAERPEGSVSTLKIQRTQQEDSAVYLCASSLAHSTYNEQFFGPGTRLTVL.

This clone was counted a few times. V usage is TRBV6-5 and J usage is TRBJ2-7; D may be TRBD1 (5 bases). V was shortened by 7 bases and J by 6 bases, with 16 bases between the two germline ends. CDR3 length: 13 amino acids. CDR1 is MNHEY, CDR2 SVGAGI, per germline. The CDR3 region is CASKGLQVSEQYF. CDR3 coding DNA: TGTGCCAGCAAAGGGCTACAGGTATCCGAGCAGTACTTC.

The V gene is TRBV21-1, the J gene TRBJ2-7; no DNA check was done on the table's D call, TRBD2. TRBV21-1 is labeled a pseudogene. This CDR3 spans 12 amino acids. CDR3 in amino acids: CASFKRSYEQYF. The CDR3 bases are TGTGCCAGCTTCAAGCGCTCCTACGAGCAGTACTTC.

This chain links TRBV30 with TRBJ1-6; D unresolved. Trimming left V 2 bases short and J 7 bases short, with 6 bases between. This CDR3 has 12 residues. The germline gives CDR1 GTSNPN, CDR2 SVGIG (reference sequence). The CDR3 DNA is TGTGCCTGGAGTAGGGCGAATTCACCCCTCCACTTT. Translating it yields CAWSRANSPLHF.

This clone was picked up a small number of times. The rearrangement links TRBV2 to TRBJ2-5; 9 nucleotides agree with TRBD1. J lost 3 bases, V lost 8 bases, and 4 bases had no gene match. Germline lookup yields CDR1 SNHLY and CDR2 FYNNEI. The CDR3 loop spans 13 amino acids. DNA for the CDR3: TGTGCCAGCGGAAGGGACAGGGAAGAGACCCAGTACTTC. As protein: CASGRDREETQYF.

The rearrangement links TRBV29-1 to TRBJ2-3, with 7 bases matching TRBD2. Germline lookup yields CDR1 SQVTM and CDR2 ANQGSEA. The CDR3 spans 14 residues. CDR3 DNA: TGCAGTTCTGGACTAGGGGCTAGCACAGATACGCAGTATTTT. Translated: CSSGLGASTDTQYF.

The chain recombines TRBV6-1 with TRBJ2-3, with 7 bases aligning to TRBD2. CDR3 size: 16 residues. The junction had 9 bases not matched to a gene; V was cut back by 2 bases and J by 4 bases. The germline gives CDR1 MNHNS, CDR2 SASEGT. In nucleotides, the CDR3 is TGTGCCAGCAGTGAATGGGAGGGATTAGGGTCAGATACGCAGTATTTT. It yields the protein CASSEWEGLGSDTQYF.

This chain joins TRBV7-9 and TRBJ2-2; TRBD1 matches at 9 bases. CDR1 is SEHNR, CDR2 FQNEAQ, per germline (reference sequence). Germline trimming cut 6 bases from V and 6 bases from J; bases unmatched to any gene: 8. The CDR3 is 15 residues long. The CDR3 here is CASREGQGGAGELFF. DNA for the CDR3: TGTGCCAGCAGAGAGGGACAGGGAGGGGCCGGGGAGCTGTTTTTT.

V gene TRBV7-9 combines with J gene TRBJ2-1; D may be TRBD1 or TRBD2 (5 bases each). Trimming took 5 bases from V and 3 from J, leaving 8 bases between them. The CDR3 extends over 13 amino acids. CDR1 and CDR2 from the germline V gene are SEHNR and FQNEAQ (reference sequence). The CDR3, as DNA: TGTGCCAGCAGCCGGGACCACTACAATGAGCAGTTCTTC. Its protein product is CASSRDHYNEQFF.

As regards this clone: A read error likely explains this, since a far larger clone differs by one base. The rearrangement links TRBV6-6 to TRBJ2-2; the D gene could be TRBD1 or TRBD2 (5 bases each). Germline CDR1 reads MNHNY; CDR2 reads SVGAGI (reference sequence). The CDR3 runs 14 residues. The CDR3: CVSRSGTDTGELFF. The CDR3 nucleotides are TGTGTCAGCAGGTCAGGGACGGACACCGGGGAGCTGTTTTTT.

Comments on this clone: A much bigger clone sits one base away, suggesting this may be a read error. This rearrangement joins TRBV29-1 to TRBJ2-7; 8 nucleotides align to TRBD1. CDR1 is SQVTM and CDR2 is ANQGSEA in the germline V gene. Germline trimming cut 1 base from V and 5 bases from J; bases unmatched to any gene: 10. The CDR3 is made up of 15 amino acids. Here the CDR3 DNA reads TGCAGCGTTGAAGCCCGGGACAGGTGTTTCAACGAGCAGTACTTC. Translating gives CSVEARDRCFNEQYF.

This chain uses TRBV6-1 with TRBJ1-5; D gene ambiguous. The V end lost 0 bases, the J end lost 6 bases, and 6 bases lay between the germline ends. The CDR3 covers 13 residues. Germline V gene lookup returns CDR1 MNHNS and CDR2 SASEGT. CDR3 sequence: CASSEAARQPQHF. Here the CDR3 DNA reads TGTGCCAGCAGTGAAGCTGCGCGTCAGCCCCAGCATTTT.

This rearrangement joins TRBV4-1 to TRBJ1-3; D gene uncertain. The CDR3 consists of 16 residues. The germline gives CDR1 MGHRA, CDR2 YSYEKL. The V end was cut by 1 base, the J end by 0 bases, with 10 bases between. The CDR3 region has the DNA TGCGCCAGCAGCCAAGTGGCCTACACCTCTGGAAACACCATATATTTT. Translating gives CASSQVAYTSGNTIYF.

This chain links TRBV15 with TRBJ2-1; weak D call: TRBD2 (5 bases). The germline gives CDR1 LNHNV, CDR2 YYDKDF (reference sequence). The CDR3 contains 15 residues. The V gene lost 0 bases and the J gene lost 5 bases, with 11 bases spanning the gap. Here the CDR3 DNA reads TGTGCCACCAGCAGAGATCGCGGGCTAAACAATGAGCAGTTCTTC. It specifies CATSRDRGLNNEQFF.

The gene calls are TRBV10-2 and TRBJ1-5; 12 nucleotides line up with TRBD1. This CDR3 comprises 15 residues. Per germline, CDR1 WSHSY and CDR2 SAAADI. V lost 4 bases, J lost 6 bases, and 4 bases stayed unmatched. The CDR3 is CASSGGQGATQPQHF. CDR3 nucleotides: TGCGCCAGCAGTGGGGGACAGGGGGCTACTCAGCCCCAGCATTTT.

J is TRBJ2-3 and V is TRBV6-1; D not certain. V was trimmed by 6 bases and J by 6 bases, leaving 13 bases between them. CDR3 length: 13 amino acids. Germline CDR1 reads MNHNS; CDR2 reads SASEGT. The CDR3 coding sequence is TGTGCCAGCAGACGACGGGTATACGATACGCAGTATTTT. Protein product: CASRRRVYDTQYF.

The rearrangement uses TRBV7-2 and TRBJ2-7; D remains unclear. CDR3 length equals 13 residues. CDR1 and CDR2 from the germline V gene are SGHTA and FQGNSA. Trimming cost V 7 bases and J 0 bases, with 10 bases left between them. Here the CDR3 DNA reads TGTGCCAGCACACAAGGAAGCTCCTACGAGCAGTACTTC. Protein sequence: CASTQGSSYEQYF.